This T cell receptor (beta chain) was sequenced for a study of CD8 T cells in Susac syndrome. It was with random hexamers that about 0.45 to 1 ug RNA was reverse transcribed. TCRdb re-called the immunoSEQ multiplex PCR reads with MiXCR, one entry per CDR3 protein. The repertoire holds about 60,000 distinct CDR3 sequences, with around 90% as singletons. Trimming stripped 8 bases from V and 6 bases from J, with 11 bases between. This CDR3 has 11 amino acids. The germline gives CDR1 MNHEY, CDR2 SMNVEV (reference sequence). The source material was CD8+ T cells from PBMCs. The chain has TRBV27 and TRBJ2-7; tentative D call: TRBD1 (6 bases). The sequence derives from a human donor in good health. CDR3: CASGQTAEQYF. CDR3 nucleotide sequence: TGTGCCAGCGGACAGACAGCCGAGCAGTACTTC.